This T cell receptor beta chain was identified during a study of blood T cell repertoires in COVID-19. In the study overall: The origin of the acute and convalescent COVID-19 samples was the United States, Italy and Spain. PBMCs, B-cell-depleted T cells, or T cells provided the cDNA or gDNA that made up the material.

Seattle enrolled patients during active infection and tracked them longitudinally. In the source study's methods: By means of reference gene primer amplification, nucleated cell counts were estimated. Using immunoSEQ multiplex PCR, the repertoire was profiled, and TCRdb retains in-frame clones only, with some absent. V, J and clone size derive from that table, while D and trimming were established from the DNA sequence. Among 90,000 to 100,000 clones listed, approximately 90% were seen once. From germline, CDR1 is DFQATT and CDR2 SNEGSKA (reference sequence). This CDR3 comprises 11 residues. V was cut by 7 bases and J by 0 bases, with 7 bases left in between.

V is TRBV20-1 and J is TRBJ2-7; D unresolved. This receptor was identified in a woman in her fifties or sixties with COVID-19, enrolled during active disease. What was sequenced was peripheral blood. This chain's CDR3 is CSVYSSYEQYF. Written as DNA, the CDR3 is TGCAGTGTGTACAGCTCCTACGAGCAGTACTTC.